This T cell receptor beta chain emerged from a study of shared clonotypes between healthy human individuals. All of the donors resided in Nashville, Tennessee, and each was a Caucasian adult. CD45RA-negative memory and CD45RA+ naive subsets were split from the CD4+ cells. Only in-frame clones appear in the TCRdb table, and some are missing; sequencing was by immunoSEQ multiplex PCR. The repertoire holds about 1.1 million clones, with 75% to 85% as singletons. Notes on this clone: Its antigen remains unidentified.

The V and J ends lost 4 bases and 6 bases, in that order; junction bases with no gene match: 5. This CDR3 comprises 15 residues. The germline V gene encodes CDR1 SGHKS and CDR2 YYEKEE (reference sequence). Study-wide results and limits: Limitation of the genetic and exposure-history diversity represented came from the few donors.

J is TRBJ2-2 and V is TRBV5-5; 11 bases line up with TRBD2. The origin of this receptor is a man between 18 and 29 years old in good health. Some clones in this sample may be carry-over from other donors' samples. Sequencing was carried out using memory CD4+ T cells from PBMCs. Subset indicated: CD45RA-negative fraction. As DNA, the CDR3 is TGTGCCAGCAGCGCACTAGCGGGAGTCCCCGGGGAGCTGTTTTTT. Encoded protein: CASSALAGVPGELFF.